This entry lists 15 T cell receptor beta chains sequenced from one sample in a study of T cell responses to AZD1222 COVID-19 vaccine. Sequencing was performed with immunoSEQ multiplex PCR; in TCRdb, only in-frame clones are kept and a portion is missing. The sample shows around 15,000 clones, more than 80% of them seen only once. Sequenced material: peripheral blood, taken 28 days after the second AZD1222 dose. All receptors derive from an adult who received the AZD1222 COVID-19 vaccine.

This chain joins TRBV7-2 and TRBJ2-2, with TRBD2 as a possible D gene (5 bases). V was clipped by 5 bases and J by 6 bases, with 22 bases between them. The CDR3 contains 17 residues. Germline V gives CDR1 SGHTA, CDR2 FQGNSA. CDR3 sequence: CASSLGGGRAPAGELFF. The DNA for the CDR3 is TGTGCCAGCAGCCTAGGAGGCGGAAGGGCGCCGGCCGGGGAGCTGTTTTTT.

This clone was counted between two and nine times. This chain connects TRBV4-1 to TRBJ1-4; possibly TRBD1 for D (5 bases). V shed 5 bases and J shed 5 bases, with 12 bases lying between them. Germline V lookup: CDR1 MGHRA, CDR2 YSYEKL. The CDR3 spans 14 residues. In DNA form, the CDR3 reads TGCGCCAGCAGCTTACAGGTGGGAAATGAAAAACTGTTTTTT. Amino acids: CASSLQVGNEKLFF.

In its sample, this clone ranks as medium-sized (0.01 to 0.1%). V gene TRBV19 combines with J gene TRBJ2-7; D is unresolved. This CDR3 spans 13 amino acids. Germline-derived CDR1 and CDR2 are LNHDA and SQIVND (reference sequence). Trimming removed 3 bases at V and 3 bases at J, with 9 bases between. CDR3 in DNA: TGTGCCAGTAGTATTAGGGATCGCTACGAGCAGTACTTC. This translates into CASSIRDRYEQYF.

This clone was detected once. The gene calls are TRBV7-2 and TRBJ2-7; D tentatively fits TRBD1 or TRBD2 (7 bases each). Germline assignment: CDR1 SGHTA and CDR2 FQGNSA. The V gene lost 4 bases and the J gene lost 6 bases, with 19 bases spanning the gap. The CDR3 runs 15 residues. The CDR3 here is CASSSSGGGGREQYF. CDR3 coding DNA: TGTGCCAGCAGCTCTTCGGGGGGAGGGGGCCGCGAGCAGTACTTC.

CDR3 in DNA: TGTGCCACCAGCAGTTCCTCTCGGACAGCCCTCTCCCGTTCTGAGCAGTTCTTC. This codes for CATSSSSRTALSRSEQFF. J is TRBJ2-1 and V is TRBV15; D may be TRBD1 (6 bases). CDR1 LNHNV and CDR2 YYDKDF come from the germline V gene (reference sequence). Deletions cut 3 bases from V and 9 bases from J, with 27 bases between. The CDR3 loop spans 18 amino acids.

The table lists this clone with a few counts. This chain connects TRBV7-8 to TRBJ2-5, with D maybe TRBD1 (5 bases). V was trimmed by 5 bases and J by 5 bases, leaving 18 bases between them. CDR1 is SGHVS and CDR2 is FQNEAQ in the germline V gene. This CDR3 comprises 15 residues. DNA for the CDR3: TGTGCCAGCAGCCTGTTTGAGGCAGGGCAGGAGACCCAGTACTTC. This sequence encodes CASSLFEAGQETQYF.

This chain links TRBV12-3 or TRBV12-4 with TRBJ2-7, with TRBD1 matching 7 bases. This CDR3 has 13 residues. V trimming: 5 bases; J trimming: 7 bases; junction bases outside the gene matches: 8. In nucleotides, the CDR3 is TGTGCCAGCAGTCCGACAGGGTCGGGGGAGCAGTACTTC. The encoded protein is CASSPTGSGEQYF.

The V call is TRBV6-1, the J call TRBJ1-2; D is possibly TRBD1 (6 bases). Between the trimmed V and J ends, which lost 0 bases and 3 bases, there was a span of 14 bases. In germline, CDR1 is MNHNS, CDR2 SASEGT. The CDR3 is made up of 16 amino acids. The chain's CDR3 is CASSEALQGRYYGYTF. CDR3 DNA sequence: TGTGCCAGCAGTGAAGCGCTCCAGGGGCGATACTATGGCTACACCTTC.

The CDR3 coding sequence is TGTGCCAGCAGTGTGGCAGGGGGGCTGAACACTGAAGCTTTCTTT. It is translated as CASSVAGGLNTEAFF. The rearrangement joins TRBV2 to TRBJ1-1; TRBD1 aligns across 7 bases. Germline CDR1 SNHLY, CDR2 FYNNEI. This CDR3 comprises 15 residues. J gave up 0 bases and V 4 bases, and 5 bases lay outside the gene matches.

CDR3 region: CASSALDRTSMRGYTF. CDR3 nucleotide sequence: TGTGCCAGCAGTGCACTAGACAGGACGTCGATGAGGGGCTACACCTTC. The V call is TRBV27, the J call TRBJ1-2; tentative D call: TRBD1 (6 bases). V was clipped by 5 bases and J by 8 bases, with 24 bases between them. Germline-derived CDR1 and CDR2 are MNHEY and SMNVEV (reference sequence). The CDR3 has 16 amino acids.

V usage is TRBV5-4 and J usage is TRBJ1-4, with 9 bases matching TRBD1. This CDR3 comprises 14 residues. V gave up 4 bases and J gave up 8 bases; unmatched junction bases: 6. Germline-derived CDR1 and CDR2 are SGHNT and YYREEE (reference sequence). This CDR3 is CASSLQGAGEKLFF. The CDR3 coding sequence is TGTGCCAGCAGCCTACAGGGGGCGGGGGAAAAACTGTTTTTT. The full variable domain, completed using reference TRBV5-4 and TRBJ1-4, is ETGVTQSPTHLIKTRGQQVTLRCSSQSGHNTVSWYQQALGQGPQFIFQYYREEENGRGNFPPRFSGLQFPNYSSELNVNALELDDSALYLCASSLQGAGEKLFFGSGTQLSVL.

The DNA of the CDR3 is TGTGCCAGCAGCTTGGCTAGCGGGTTTGAGACCCAGTACTTC. Protein product: CASSLASGFETQYF. The chain has TRBV11-3 and TRBJ2-5; TRBD2 matches at 8 bases. With 3 bases clipped from V and 5 bases from J, the junction kept 5 bases outside the gene matches. The CDR3 totals 14 residues. In germline, CDR1 is SGHNT, CDR2 YENEEA. Full variable domain (remainder filled in from reference TRBV11-3 and TRBJ2-5): EAGVVQSPRYKIIEKKQPVAFWCNPISGHNTLYWYLQNLGQGPELLIRYENEEAVDDSQLPKDRFSAERLKGVDSTLKIQPAELGDSAVYLCASSLASGFETQYFGPGTRLLVL.

This clone has a single count. The chain recombines TRBV7-9 with TRBJ2-1, with unresolved D. The CDR3 is made up of 17 amino acids. Germline CDR1 and CDR2: SEHNR and FQNEAQ (reference sequence). Trimming shortened V by 2 bases and J by 3 bases, and 17 bases separated the two germline ends. CDR3 DNA: TGTGCCAGCAGCTTATCTACCCTAGTAGAGATCTACAATGAGCAGTTCTTC. Protein sequence: CASSLSTLVEIYNEQFF.

The J gene is TRBJ2-7, the V gene TRBV3-1 (or the pseudogene TRBV3-2); possible D gene TRBD1, 6 bases. CDR3 length: 13 residues. The V end was cut by 5 bases, the J end by 6 bases, with 14 bases between. Germline CDR1 is LGHDT and CDR2 is YNNKEL (reference sequence). CDR3 in amino acids: CASSIQGRGEQYF. The CDR3 region has the DNA TGTGCCAGCAGCATCCAGGGGCGCGGCGAGCAGTACTTC.

In nucleotides, the CDR3 is TGCGCCAGCAGCCAAAGTCAGGACAGGGAGGAAGGTGGCTACACCTTC. The encoded protein is CASSQSQDREEGGYTF. The chain employs TRBV4-3 and TRBJ1-2; 8 nucleotides agree with TRBD1. In germline, CDR1 is LGHNA, CDR2 YSLEER. The ends lost 2 bases at V and 7 bases at J; junction bases unmatched: 12. The CDR3 contains 16 residues.